A selection of T cell receptor beta chains follows, all from one sample in a study of blood T cells in healthy people across ages. TCRdb re-called the 5' RACE reads with MiXCR, one entry per CDR3 protein. The sample contains about 640,000 distinct CDR3 sequences, roughly 53% of which appear only once. Sequencing was carried out using blood. These receptors came from a man aged 55-75 years in good health. CDR3s include the opening cysteine and the closing phenylalanine or tryptophan.

CDR3: CASRGTSGGAMETQYF
V: TRBV5-1
J: TRBJ2-5

CDR3: CASSPEGTSGGATYNEQFF
V: TRBV3-1
J: TRBJ2-1

CDR3: CSAPTYNEQFF
V: TRBV20-1
J: TRBJ2-1

CDR3: CASSQESTGPLEQYF
V: TRBV4-1
J: TRBJ2-7

CDR3: CASSQGTGVLYGYTF
V: TRBV7-2
J: TRBJ1-2

CDR3: CASSSENQETQYF
V: TRBV5-4
J: TRBJ2-5

CDR3: CASSTEQGYQETQYF
V: TRBV5-1
J: TRBJ2-5

CDR3: CASSLGGVSTDTQYF
V: TRBV12-3/TRBV12-4
J: TRBJ2-3

CDR3: CASSQGLATGGQYF
V: TRBV3-1
J: TRBJ2-7

CDR3: CASQAQPGNTIYF
V: TRBV10-2
J: TRBJ1-3

CDR3: CSALRPGQTYEQYF
V: TRBV20-1
J: TRBJ2-7

CDR3: CASSQQADLSTDTQYF
V: TRBV4-1
J: TRBJ2-3

CDR3: CASSQDLGGNQPQHF
V: TRBV4-1
J: TRBJ1-5

CDR3: CAISRDQSSGANVLTF
V: TRBV10-3
J: TRBJ2-6

CDR3: CASSVARTDTQYF
V: TRBV7-2
J: TRBJ2-3

CDR3: CASSDYGGASYEQYF
V: TRBV2
J: TRBJ2-7

CDR3: CASSYSHLGQGAYSEQFF
V: TRBV6-5
J: TRBJ2-1

CDR3: CASSYQGAGVTPNNEQYF
V: TRBV6-5
J: TRBJ2-5

CDR3: CASSLGGVGNEQFF
V: TRBV28
J: TRBJ2-1

CDR3: CSASGLAGAEQFF
V: TRBV20-1
J: TRBJ2-1

CDR3: CSVGTSGGNEQYF
V: TRBV29-1
J: TRBJ2-7